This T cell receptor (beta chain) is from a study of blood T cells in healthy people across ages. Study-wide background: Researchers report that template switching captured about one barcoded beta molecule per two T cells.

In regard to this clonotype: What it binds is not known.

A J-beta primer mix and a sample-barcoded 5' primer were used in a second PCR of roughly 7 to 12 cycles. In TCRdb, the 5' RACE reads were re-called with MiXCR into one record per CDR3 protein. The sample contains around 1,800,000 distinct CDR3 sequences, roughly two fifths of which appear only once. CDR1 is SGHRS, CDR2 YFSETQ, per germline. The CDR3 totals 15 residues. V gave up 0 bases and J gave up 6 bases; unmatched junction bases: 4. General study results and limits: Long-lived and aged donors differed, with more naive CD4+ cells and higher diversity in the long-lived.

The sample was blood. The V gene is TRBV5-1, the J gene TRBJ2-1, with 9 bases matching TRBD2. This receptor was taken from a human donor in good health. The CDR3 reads CASSLAVSGGNEQFF. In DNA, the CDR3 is TGCGCCAGCAGCTTGGCCGTTAGCGGGGGCAATGAGCAGTTCTTC.